Here is one TCR beta chain with its context. Assay used: immunoSEQ multiplex PCR; TCRdb lists only in-frame clones, some missing. The table gives about 140,000 clones; the top ten clones make up 2% to 2.5% of it. The source of the sample is a study of T cell responses to AZD1222 COVID-19 vaccine. Per the germline V gene, CDR1 is GTSNPN and CDR2 is SVGIG (reference sequence). Losses at the gene ends were 6 bases for V and 4 bases for J; bases not matched to a gene: 8. The CDR3 loop spans 13 amino acids. This chain uses TRBV30 with TRBJ1-1, with 7 bases fitting TRBD1. What was sequenced was peripheral blood. This TCR was recovered from an adult in good health. CDR3 loop: CACITGASTEAFF. The CDR3 DNA sequence: TGTGCCTGTATCACAGGGGCCAGCACTGAAGCTTTCTTT.